One sample yielded the 28 T cell receptor beta chains listed below, sequenced in a study of metastatic and nonmetastatic thyroid tumors. No treatment of any kind had been given to any patient before thyroid surgery. TCRdb re-processed the PCR reads through MiXCR. The sample includes fewer than 55,000 clones, 16% seen only once; the top ten take 22%. Material: blood. The origin of the receptors is a female donor with papillary thyroid cancer or a benign thyroid nodule (not recorded which). Some clones in this sample may be carry-over from other donors' samples.

This clone has a count of ten or more. J is TRBJ2-5 and V is TRBV20-1; tentative D call: TRBD1 (5 bases). From germline, CDR1 is DFQATT and CDR2 SNEGSKA (reference sequence). This CDR3 has 12 residues. V was pared by 1 base and J by 5 bases, with 8 bases between. CDR3 coding DNA: TGCAGTGCTAGAGTGGGGCTGGAGACCCAGTACTTC. Translation: CSARVGLETQYF.

At least ten counts were recorded for this clone. In nucleotides, the CDR3 is TGTGCCACCAGCAAAGGGAGCTCCTATAATTCACCCCTCCACTTT. Translation: CATSKGSSYNSPLHF. V is TRBV15 and J is TRBJ1-6; unclear D gene. The CDR3 length is 15 residues. The germline V gene has CDR1 LNHNV and CDR2 YYDKDF (reference sequence). Trimming removed 4 bases from V and 0 bases from J, with 7 bases in between. Filled out from reference TRBV15 and TRBJ1-6, the complete variable domain reads DAMVIQNPRYQVTQFGKPVTLSCSQTLNHNVMYWYQQKSSQAPKLLFHYYDKDFNNEADTPDNFQSRRPNTSFCFLDIRSPGLGDTAMYLCATSKGSSYNSPLHFGNGTRLTVT.

In this sample, this clone is medium-sized. V usage is TRBV6-1 and J usage is TRBJ2-1; D is perhaps TRBD1 (6 bases). This CDR3 comprises 13 residues. Germline lookup yields CDR1 MNHNS and CDR2 SASEGT. V was trimmed by 6 bases and J by 0 bases, leaving 6 bases between them. DNA of the CDR3: TGTGCCAGCAGGGACAGCTCCTACAATGAGCAGTTCTTC. Its translation is CASRDSSYNEQFF.

The CDR3, as DNA: TGTGCCAGCAGTCCGGGACAGGGCGTAGGAGAGCAGTACTTC. Amino acids: CASSPGQGVGEQYF. This chain uses TRBV6-1 with TRBJ2-7, with 9 positions matching TRBD1. The trim removed 5 bases at V and 7 bases at J, leaving 9 bases unmatched. In germline, CDR1 is MNHNS, CDR2 SASEGT. CDR3 length: 14 amino acids.

The sample holds many counts of this clone. The chain links TRBV20-1 to TRBJ1-5, with TRBD1 matching over 8 bases. Trimming cost V 5 bases and J 7 bases; bases outside gene matches: 7. This CDR3 contains 13 residues. CDR1 is DFQATT, CDR2 SNEGSKA, per germline (reference sequence). The CDR3 DNA sequence: TGCAGTGCTCAGACAGGGGAGTGGCAGCCCCAGCATTTT. Its translation is CSAQTGEWQPQHF.

In the case of this clone: A clone one base away is much larger, so this may be a read error. The chain carries TRBV7-9 and TRBJ2-1, with no clear D. This CDR3 spans 13 amino acids. CDR1 is SEHNR and CDR2 is FQNEAQ in the germline V gene (reference sequence). V shed 2 bases and J shed 7 bases, with 9 bases lying between them. The CDR3 coding sequence is TGTGCCAGCAGCTTACTAGTCGGGAATGAGCAGTTCTTC. Amino acids: CASSLLVGNEQFF.

This clone was seen many times. This chain uses TRBV12-3 or TRBV12-4 with TRBJ2-1, with 11 bases identical to TRBD2. The ends lost 2 bases at V and 7 bases at J; junction bases unmatched: 4. The CDR3 length is 15 residues. The CDR3 DNA reads as TGTGCCAGCAGTTTATTAGCGGGGGGGGGGAATGAGCAGTTCTTC. Translating gives CASSLLAGGGNEQFF.

This clone occurred a few times. The chain joins TRBV27 to TRBJ2-7; 8 bases are shared with TRBD2. V shed 8 bases, J shed 3 bases, and the junction held 9 bases outside the gene matches. The CDR3 is 14 residues long. Looked up from germline, CDR1 is MNHEY and CDR2 is SMNVEV (reference sequence). CDR3 bases: TGTGCCAGCTCTGCCTCCGGGAGGGTCTACGAGCAGTACTTC. The encoded protein is CASSASGRVYEQYF.

This clone ranks as medium-sized. The chain is built from TRBV12-3 or TRBV12-4 and TRBJ2-7, with a weak D call TRBD2 (6 bases). The V and J ends lost 3 bases and 6 bases respectively, with 9 bases between them. The CDR3 loop spans 12 amino acids. This CDR3 reads CASSLDYREQYF. The CDR3 DNA is TGTGCCAGCAGTTTGGACTACCGCGAGCAGTACTTC.

This clone was counted ten times or more. CDR3 bases: TGTGCCAGCAGCACGACAGGGAGCCCCTACGAGCAGTACTTC. It is translated as CASSTTGSPYEQYF. This chain joins TRBV11-3 and TRBJ2-7, with TRBD1 matching 7 bases. The V gene's germline CDR1 is SGHNT and CDR2 YENEEA. The ends lost 5 bases at V and 2 bases at J; junction bases unmatched: 6. The CDR3 sequence is 14 residues long.

This clone has ten or more counts. DNA of the CDR3: TGCGCCAGCAGCCCCACCCCGGGGTATAGCAATCAGCCCCAGCATTTT. Its protein product is CASSPTPGYSNQPQHF. The chain uses TRBV4-1 and TRBJ1-5; D remains unclear. Per germline, CDR1 MGHRA and CDR2 YSYEKL. The V gene lost 4 bases and the J gene lost 0 bases, with 13 bases spanning the gap. The CDR3 sequence is 16 residues long.

This clone has a handful of counts. This chain connects TRBV5-6 to TRBJ2-3; a possible D gene is TRBD2 (6 bases). The ends were cut back, 0 bases at V and 0 bases at J, with 17 bases in the middle. The germline V gene encodes CDR1 SGHDT and CDR2 YYEEEE. There are 18 residues in the CDR3. DNA of the CDR3: TGTGCCAGCAGCTTGGATGGCGGGGTAAGATCGAGCACAGATACGCAGTATTTT. Translation: CASSLDGGVRSSTDTQYF.

This clone was observed a handful of times. The chain recombines TRBV27 with TRBJ2-2; D is ambiguous. The CDR3 runs 14 residues. The V end lost 2 bases, the J end lost 2 bases, and 6 bases lay between the germline ends. CDR1 is MNHEY and CDR2 is SMNVEV in the germline V gene (reference sequence). The CDR3 DNA follows: TGTGCCAGCAGTTTAGTGTATAACACCGGGGAGCTGTTTTTT. Translated, it gives CASSLVYNTGELFF.

The chain couples TRBV2 to TRBJ1-3; weak D call: TRBD1 (5 bases). V was trimmed by 5 bases and J by 2 bases, leaving 13 bases between them. From germline, CDR1 is SNHLY and CDR2 FYNNEI. The CDR3 totals 15 residues. In DNA form, the CDR3 reads TGTGCCAGCAGTACTGACAGCAACCCTGGAAACACCATATATTTT. Encoded protein: CASSTDSNPGNTIYF.

This clone was found many times. The rearrangement uses TRBV19 and TRBJ1-2; D uncertain. Trimming cost V 0 bases and J 4 bases, with 15 bases left between them. Germline V gene lookup returns CDR1 LNHDA and CDR2 SQIVND (reference sequence). This CDR3 has 16 residues. The CDR3 loop reads CASSIDLGDDIYGYTF. The CDR3 region has the DNA TGTGCCAGTAGTATAGATTTGGGTGATGACATCTATGGCTACACCTTC.

This clone has at least ten counts. The chain couples TRBV19 to TRBJ2-1, with a weak D call TRBD2 (5 bases). V was pared by 7 bases and J by 6 bases, with 19 bases between. Germline assignment: CDR1 LNHDA and CDR2 SQIVND (reference sequence). The CDR3 consists of 15 residues. DNA for the CDR3: TGTGCCAGTAATGAGGGCGCGGGTTTCGGCAATGAGCAGTTCTTC. Protein sequence: CASNEGAGFGNEQFF.

The gene calls are TRBV27 and TRBJ2-7, with D tentatively TRBD1 (7 bases). This CDR3 has 16 residues. V lost 4 bases and J lost 0, with 16 bases in between. From germline, CDR1 is MNHEY and CDR2 SMNVEV (reference sequence). Written as DNA, the CDR3 is TGTGCCAGCAGTTCCTCTCAGGGGGGAAACTCCTACGAGCAGTACTTC. Protein: CASSSSQGGNSYEQYF.

V gene TRBV2 combines with J gene TRBJ1-5, with a tentative D call TRBD1 (5 bases). The ends were cut back, 2 bases at V and 3 bases at J, with 11 bases in the middle. This CDR3 region has 15 residues. The germline gives CDR1 SNHLY, CDR2 FYNNEI. The chain's CDR3 is CASSETGGFNQPQHF. The CDR3 nucleotides read TGTGCCAGCAGTGAAACGGGGGGGTTCAATCAGCCCCAGCATTTT.

This clone turned up a few times. The V call is TRBV5-1, the J call TRBJ2-5; 8 bases are a match to TRBD2. J gave up 4 bases and V 4 bases, and 9 bases lay outside the gene matches. The germline CDR1 and CDR2 sequences are SGHRS and YFSETQ. The CDR3 is made up of 15 amino acids. CDR3 loop: CASSRFRGGTETQYF. The CDR3, as DNA: TGCGCCAGCAGCCGATTTCGGGGGGGCACAGAGACCCAGTACTTC.

As to this clone: A read error may explain this, as a much larger clone is one base away. The chain couples TRBV3-1 to TRBJ2-7; perhaps TRBD1 as D (5 bases). This CDR3 comprises 14 residues. The V gene's germline CDR1 is LGHDT and CDR2 YNNKEL (reference sequence). The CDR3 coding sequence is TGTGCCAGCGGCCAAGATCACAGGCTATACGAGCAGTACTTC. Translated, it gives CASGQDHRLYEQYF.

This clone has ten or more counts. V gene TRBV20-1 combines with J gene TRBJ2-7; 10 bases fit TRBD1. The CDR3 contains 15 residues. V lost 3 bases, J lost 5 bases, and 10 bases stayed unmatched. Germline V CDR1 and CDR2: DFQATT, SNEGSKA (reference sequence). CDR3 DNA sequence: TGCAGTGCTAGGATCCGGGACAGGGGAAGACACGAGCAGTACTTC. This translates into CSARIRDRGRHEQYF.

In the case of this clone: A much larger clone differs by one base, so this may be a read error. The chain employs TRBV20-1 and TRBJ2-7; TRBD1 is a possible D gene (5 bases). Germline-derived CDR1 and CDR2 are DFQATT and SNEGSKA (reference sequence). The CDR3 is 15 amino acids. CDR3 in DNA: TGCAGTGCTAGAGATCCGGACATAAGCTCCTACGAGCAGCACTTC. Residues: CSARDPDISSYEQHF.

This clone was seen repeatedly, ten times or more. This chain connects TRBV27 to TRBJ1-5; maybe TRBD1 (5 bases). Germline V CDR1 and CDR2: MNHEY, SMNVEV (reference sequence). The V gene lost 0 bases and the J gene lost 10 bases, with 16 bases spanning the gap. The CDR3 contains 15 residues. The CDR3 protein is CASSLSGAHMTPQHF. CDR3 in DNA: TGTGCCAGCAGTTTATCAGGGGCCCATATGACTCCCCAGCATTTT.

This clone was recorded many times. The rearrangement joins TRBV20-1 to TRBJ1-1, with 11 nucleotides matching TRBD1. With V trimmed by 1 base and J by 5 bases, 6 bases remained unmatched. The CDR3 covers 15 residues. CDR1 is DFQATT, CDR2 SNEGSKA, per germline (reference sequence). In nucleotides, the CDR3 is TGCAGTGCTAGAGGGACAGGGGGCTTAGGGACTGAAGCTTTCTTT. Translation gives CSARGTGGLGTEAFF.

This clone appeared many times. This chain connects TRBV5-1 to TRBJ2-1, with 7 nucleotides matching TRBD2. CDR3 length equals 14 residues. V shed 4 bases and J 2 bases; nucleotides not matched to a gene: 3. From germline, CDR1 is SGHRS and CDR2 YFSETQ. CDR3 in amino acids: CASSPGLAYNEQFF. The CDR3 coding sequence is TGCGCCAGCAGCCCCGGACTAGCCTACAATGAGCAGTTCTTC.

This clone was seen more than once but under ten times. In nucleotides, the CDR3 is TGTGCCAGCAGTTACCCCCGGACTAGCGGGAGTTTCGAGCAGTACTTC. Translated: CASSYPRTSGSFEQYF. This rearrangement joins TRBV6-2 or TRBV6-3 to TRBJ2-7, with TRBD2 matching 13 bases. The CDR3 is 16 residues long. Germline values: CDR1 MNHEY, CDR2 SVGEGT. J was trimmed by 6 bases and V by 2 bases; bases with no gene match: 7.

This clone was counted ten times or more. The rearrangement links TRBV3-1 to TRBJ1-1; 8 bases are a match to TRBD1. Germline V gives CDR1 LGHDT, CDR2 YNNKEL (reference sequence). Trimming at V came to 3 bases and at J to 8 bases, leaving 5 bases not matched to a gene. The CDR3 loop spans 13 amino acids. CDR3 sequence reads: CASSHSDRGEAFF. The CDR3 nucleotides read TGTGCCAGCAGCCACAGTGACAGGGGAGAAGCTTTCTTT.

The rearrangement joins TRBV7-3 to TRBJ2-1, with D possibly being TRBD2 (6 bases). CDR1 SGHTA and CDR2 FQGTGA come from the germline V gene. The CDR3 length is 13 residues. The V end lost 4 bases, the J end lost 4 bases, and 8 bases lay between the germline ends. The CDR3 DNA sequence: TGTGCCAGCAGCTGGGGACTTTACAATGAGCAGTTCTTC. Its protein is CASSWGLYNEQFF.